This T cell receptor (beta chain) was captured by sequencing in a study of beta chain features in type 1 diabetes. Study summary: Analysis included over 100,000,000 sorted cells drawn from all samples.

Heparinised blood was drawn once per donor, averaging around 120 mL. Expressed TCRB transcripts got sequenced, as all isolated RNA was reverse transcribed. Sequencing was performed with immunoSEQ multiplex PCR; in TCRdb, only in-frame clones are kept and a portion is missing. The sample yields 680,000 or so clones, roughly an eighth seen once. Study-wide results and limits: TCRB CDR3s from Type 1 diabetes patients were moderately but significantly shorter in all four CD4+ subsets.

The CDR3 covers 12 residues. V lost 4 bases to trimming and J lost 4 bases, with 6 bases between them. Germline V gene data show CDR1 as MDHEN and CDR2 as SYDVKM. As to this clone: The target antigen is unknown.

Specimen: naive CD4+ T cells from blood. The sequence came from a man aged 18 to 29 with type 1 diabetes. J is TRBJ2-3 and V is TRBV28; no definite D call. This chain's CDR3 is CASSYGPDTQYF. In nucleotides, the CDR3 is TGTGCCAGCAGTTACGGGCCAGATACGCAGTATTTT.